This note documents a single T cell receptor beta chain sequence. Its specificity is not known. The sort gate was single viable CD3+CD4+CD8-CD45RO+ cells for memory CD4+ T cells. Original analysis: After removing out-of-frame reads, over 2 million distinct TCRbeta sequences remained. Produced via immunoSEQ multiplex PCR; TCRdb's table is partial and in-frame only. V and J calls and clone size are given by that table; D and trimming were obtained from the DNA. Here the sample spans some 57,000 clones, approximately 80% being singletons. The record originates from a study of memory CD4+ T cells and cytomegalovirus serostatus. Study-wide results and caveats: A US-trained random forest predicted CMV serostatus with median AUC around 0.91.

The CDR3 extends over 15 amino acids. Trimming shortened V by 4 bases and J by 1 base, and 15 bases separated the two germline ends. Germline loops: CDR1 SGHKS, CDR2 YYEKEE (reference sequence). Sample: memory CD4+ T cells from blood. The TCR sequence derives from an adult in good health and CMV-seronegative. V and J are TRBV5-5 and TRBJ2-7; possible D gene TRBD1, 5 bases. The CDR3 loop reads CASSPRGSSSYEQYF. CDR3 bases: TGTGCCAGCAGCCCTAGGGGTAGTTCATCCTACGAGCAGTACTTC.